This T cell receptor beta chain came from a study of blood T cells in healthy people across ages. The study's findings and limits: Naive T cell percentage strongly correlated with TCR beta diversity.

As to this clonotype: Its antigen is as yet unknown.

PCR was performed a second time for about 7 to 11 cycles using a sample-barcoded 5' primer and a J-beta primer mix. TCRdb re-derived calls from the 5' RACE reads in MiXCR, one entry per CDR3 protein. The table lists about 800,000 distinct CDR3 sequences, 55% to 75% of them singletons, with 22% in the top ten. The CDR3 extends over 16 amino acids. Germline CDR1 and CDR2: DFQATT and SNEGSKA (reference sequence). Donation came from healthy Caucasian individuals in Russia who were aged roughly 6 to 95. This TCR came from a man aged 30 to 45 in good health. Sequenced sample: blood. The chain employs TRBV20-1 and TRBJ2-4; 11 bases are shared with TRBD1. The end of the DNA fits TRBJ2-7 better, so the J call may be wrong. As DNA, the CDR3 is TGCAGTGCTAGAGAAAGCCGGACAGGGGGCCCCTACGAGCAGTACTTC. Translated: CSARESRTGGPYEQYF.